The 20 T cell receptor beta chains presented below share a single source sample, sequenced in a study of T cells in Graves' hyperthyroidism and ophthalmopathy. TCR beta CDR3 regions were amplified from RNA transcripts. A set of HTBI primers served as the primers for a first-round RT-PCR of the TCR CDR3. Each CDR3 protein gets one entry after TCRdb re-called the multiplex PCR reads with MiXCR. The sample includes over 350,000 distinct CDR3 sequences, about 15% of them seen just once. Sequencing input: blood. The receptors derive from a man aged 18-30 years with Graves' ophthalmopathy.

With regard to this clonotype: A single base separates this from a much larger clone, so it may be a read error. The V gene is TRBV7-2, the J gene TRBJ2-5; D call uncertain. CDR3 length equals 11 residues. Germline V CDR1 and CDR2: SGHTA, FQGNSA. CDR3 in amino acids: CACRLLETQYF. CDR3 DNA sequence: TGTGCCTGCAGATTGTTGGAGACCCAGTACTTC.

The V and J genes are TRBV18 and TRBJ1-5, with a possible D match to TRBD1 (5 bases). Trimming removed 0 bases at V and 3 bases at J, with 9 bases between. The CDR3 consists of 15 residues. From germline, CDR1 is KGHSH and CDR2 LQKENI. The CDR3 coding sequence is TGTGCCAGCTCACCACCGGGACCGTTCAATCAGCCCCAGCATTTT. Amino acids: CASSPPGPFNQPQHF.

This clonotype was counted many times. The chain recombines TRBV20-1 with TRBJ2-3; TRBD2 aligns across 11 bases. The germline V gene has CDR1 DFQATT and CDR2 SNEGSKA (reference sequence). J was trimmed by 6 bases and V by 5 bases; bases with no gene match: 13. CDR3 size: 16 residues. CDR3: CSAGTSGGSTGDTQYF. The CDR3 DNA reads TGCAGTGCTGGTACTAGCGGGGGCTCTACGGGCGATACGCAGTATTTT.

The chain carries TRBV20-1 and TRBJ1-4; 10 bases line up with TRBD1. Losses at the gene ends were 6 bases for V and 8 bases for J; bases not matched to a gene: 9. This CDR3 is built from 14 residues. Per the germline V gene, CDR1 is DFQATT and CDR2 is SNEGSKA (reference sequence). The CDR3 protein is CSAQGTGEREKLFF. The CDR3 DNA sequence: TGCAGTGCCCAGGGGACAGGGGAACGAGAAAAACTGTTTTTT.

V is TRBV12-3 or TRBV12-4 and J is TRBJ2-7; tentative D call: TRBD1 (5 bases). Trimming took off 7 bases at V and 2 bases at J, with 18 bases between the two ends. This CDR3 has 15 residues. This CDR3 reads CASNPPDMGTYEQYF. CDR3 sequence (DNA): TGTGCCAGCAACCCCCCGGACATGGGGACCTACGAGCAGTACTTC.

The V gene is TRBV19, the J gene TRBJ2-7; D gene uncertain. CDR1 and CDR2 from the germline V gene are LNHDA and SQIVND (reference sequence). This CDR3 comprises 15 residues. The V end was cut by 6 bases, the J end by 6 bases, with 21 bases between. This CDR3 reads CASSELFPLSIEQYF. The DNA of the CDR3 is TGTGCCAGTAGCGAACTTTTCCCCCTCAGCATCGAGCAGTACTTC.

This clonotype was counted between two and nine times. The germline gene is not matched at one end of the junction; a read error may be the cause. V usage is TRBV13 and J usage is TRBJ2-7; D is possibly TRBD1 (5 bases). From germline, CDR1 is PRHDT and CDR2 FYEKMQ (reference sequence). The CDR3 contains 15 residues. CDR3 in DNA: TGCGCCAGCAGCCATGGGCTTGACAGCTCCTACGAGCAGTACTTC. Translating gives CASSHGLDSSYEQYF.

This chain connects TRBV7-2 to TRBJ2-3, with 9 bases matching TRBD2. Germline assignment: CDR1 SGHTA and CDR2 FQGNSA. This CDR3 is 16 amino acids long. Trimming cost V 1 base and J 2 bases; bases outside gene matches: 4. CDR3 in DNA: TGTGCCAGCAGCTTAGAAGCGGGGGGAATCACAGATACGCAGTATTTT. It encodes CASSLEAGGITDTQYF.

This clonotype was counted at least ten times. This chain joins TRBV18 and TRBJ1-4; 7 nucleotides agree with TRBD1. V was pared by 4 bases and J by 4 bases, with 3 bases of the junction left unmatched. Germline assignment: CDR1 KGHSH and CDR2 LQKENI. CDR3 size: 14 residues. The CDR3 is CASSRGQNNEKLFF. In DNA form, the CDR3 reads TGTGCCAGCTCACGGGGACAGAATAATGAAAAACTGTTTTTT. Full variable domain (rest looked up from reference TRBV18 and TRBJ1-4): NAGVMQNPRHLVRRRGQEARLRCSPMKGHSHVYWYRQLPEEGLKFMVYLQKENIIDESGMPKERFSAEFPKEGPSILRIQQVVRGDSAAYFCASSRGQNNEKLFFGSGTQLSVL.

Ten or more counts support this clonotype. The chain uses TRBV7-9 and TRBJ2-1; 8 bases fit TRBD1. CDR3 length: 18 amino acids. V shed 6 bases and J 0 bases; nucleotides not matched to a gene: 13. CDR1 is SEHNR, CDR2 FQNEAQ, per germline (reference sequence). Here the CDR3 DNA reads TGTGCCAGCAGTTCCCTAGGCGGACAGGGTAGCTCCTACAATGAGCAGTTCTTC. It specifies CASSSLGGQGSSYNEQFF.

This clonotype was found many times. The chain combines TRBV6-1 with TRBJ2-1; TRBD2 agrees at 7 bases. V lost 2 bases and J lost 9; bases outside the gene matches: 10. There are 15 residues in the CDR3. Germline V lookup: CDR1 MNHNS, CDR2 SASEGT. The CDR3 sequence is CASSENGREWSEQFF. CDR3 coding DNA: TGTGCCAGCAGTGAAAATGGGAGGGAGTGGAGTGAGCAGTTCTTC.

V usage is TRBV7-2 and J usage is TRBJ2-3, with 9 bases that match TRBD2. The CDR3 consists of 16 residues. J lost 8 bases, V lost 2 bases, and 11 bases had no gene match. Germline CDR1 reads SGHTA; CDR2 reads FQGNSA. The CDR3 region is CASSLISAGGHGTQYF. Here the CDR3 DNA reads TGTGCCAGCAGCTTAATATCAGCGGGGGGTCACGGTACGCAGTATTTT.

In DNA, the CDR3 is TGCGCCAGCAGGCACCTCGGGACACCCTCCTACGAGCAGTACTTC. Translating it yields CASRHLGTPSYEQYF. The chain couples TRBV4-1 to TRBJ2-7; the D gene is possibly TRBD1 (6 bases). V lost 6 bases, J lost 0 bases, and 15 bases lay in between. This CDR3 has 15 residues. In germline, CDR1 is MGHRA, CDR2 YSYEKL.

This clonotype was detected ten times or more. The rearrangement links TRBV30 to TRBJ2-3, with D maybe TRBD2 (5 bases). V lost 2 bases to trimming and J lost 0 bases, with 12 bases between them. The germline gives CDR1 GTSNPN, CDR2 SVGIG (reference sequence). This CDR3 contains 15 residues. The CDR3 region is CAWSPVGGSTDTQYF. CDR3 DNA sequence: TGTGCCTGGAGTCCCGTGGGCGGGAGCACAGATACGCAGTATTTT.

The V gene is TRBV7-8, the J gene TRBJ2-3; no definite D call. V lost 3 bases and J 2 bases, leaving 15 bases between the germline ends. CDR3 length equals 16 residues. Germline V gene sequence: CDR1 SGHVS, CDR2 FQNEAQ. This CDR3 reads CASSFGPEPPTDTQYF. The CDR3 DNA reads as TGTGCCAGCAGCTTCGGTCCGGAACCACCCACAGATACGCAGTATTTT.

This clonotype has at least ten counts. The chain employs TRBV11-1 and TRBJ2-4, with D possibly being TRBD1 or TRBD2 (5 bases each). The CDR3 covers 14 residues. Germline CDR1 reads SGHAT; CDR2 reads FQDESV (reference sequence). V lost 6 bases and J lost 9, with 18 bases in between. The CDR3 coding sequence is TGTGCCAGCAGTTATAGGGACCGCGATGGCATTCAGTACTTC. Translating it yields CASSYRDRDGIQYF.

This clonotype was counted at least ten times. The chain links TRBV10-3 to TRBJ1-5; tentative D call: TRBD1 (6 bases). Looked up from germline, CDR1 is ENHRY and CDR2 is SYGVKD. V lost 0 bases and J lost 5, with 11 bases in between. The CDR3 is 15 residues long. CDR3 bases: TGTGCCATCAGTGAGTCGTGGGACAACTATCAGCCCCAGCATTTT. Translating it yields CAISESWDNYQPQHF.

The rearrangement links TRBV7-3 to TRBJ2-5; 13 bases are shared with TRBD2. The V gene's germline CDR1 is SGHTA and CDR2 FQGTGA. The CDR3 covers 17 residues. V was pared by 5 bases and J by 2 bases, with 8 bases of the junction left unmatched. This CDR3 reads CASSTRGLAGAQETQYF. Here the CDR3 DNA reads TGTGCCAGCAGCACCCGAGGACTAGCGGGAGCGCAAGAGACCCAGTACTTC. Drawing the rest from reference TRBV7-3 and TRBJ2-5, the complete variable domain is GAGVSQTPSNKVTEKGKYVELRCDPISGHTALYWYRQSLGQGPEFLIYFQGTGAADDSGLPNDRFFAVRPEGSVSTLKIQRTERGDSAVYLCASSTRGLAGAQETQYFGPGTRLLVL.

In its sample, this clonotype was seen many times. The V and J genes are TRBV11-2 and TRBJ2-5, with a tentative D call TRBD2 (7 bases). This CDR3 spans 17 amino acids. The ends were cut back, 1 base at V and 1 base at J, with 16 bases in the middle. Looked up from germline, CDR1 is SGHAT and CDR2 is FQNNGV. The DNA of the CDR3 is TGTGCCAGCAGCTTAGCTGGGGGGGCTAGCGGCCAAGAGACCCAGTACTTC. This translates into CASSLAGGASGQETQYF.

This clonotype was picked up many times. The chain links TRBV11-1 to TRBJ2-5; TRBD2 matches at 9 bases. Germline trimming cut 1 base from V and 5 bases from J; bases unmatched to any gene: 5. The CDR3 spans 15 residues. The germline V gene has CDR1 SGHAT and CDR2 FQDESV (reference sequence). The CDR3 reads CASSLGLAGMETQYF. The CDR3, as DNA: TGTGCCAGCAGCTTAGGCCTAGCGGGGATGGAGACCCAGTACTTC.